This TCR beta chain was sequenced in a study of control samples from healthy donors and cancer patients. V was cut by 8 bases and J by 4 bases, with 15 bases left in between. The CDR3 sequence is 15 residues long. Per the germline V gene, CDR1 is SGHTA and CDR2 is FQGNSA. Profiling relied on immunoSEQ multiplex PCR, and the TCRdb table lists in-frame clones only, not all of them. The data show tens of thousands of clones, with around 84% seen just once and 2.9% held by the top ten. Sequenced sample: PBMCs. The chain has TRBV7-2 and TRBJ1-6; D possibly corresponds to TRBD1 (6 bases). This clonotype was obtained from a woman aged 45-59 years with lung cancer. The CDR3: CASSPGTSYNSPLHF. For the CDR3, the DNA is TGTGCCAGCTCACCCGGGACATCGTATAATTCACCCCTCCACTTT.